Below are 22 T cell receptor beta chains sequenced from a single sample in a study of blood T cell repertoires in COVID-19. TCRdb's table, derived via immunoSEQ multiplex PCR, lists solely in-frame clones and lacks some. The table includes some 120,000 clones, more than 65% detected once. Sequences were obtained from peripheral blood. The receptor set was obtained from a human donor in a cohort sampled during active COVID-19.

This sequence joins TRBV3-1 (or the pseudogene TRBV3-2) and TRBJ1-1; D call uncertain. CDR3 length: 14 amino acids. Germline V gene data show CDR1 as LGHDT and CDR2 as YNNKEL (reference sequence). The V end was cut by 2 bases, the J end by 4 bases, with 11 bases between. CDR3 in amino acids: CASSQRTEATEAFF. CDR3 in DNA: TGTGCCAGCAGCCAAAGGACGGAGGCCACTGAAGCTTTCTTT.

This chain joins TRBV27 and TRBJ2-3; 10 nucleotides agree with TRBD2. This CDR3 is 11 amino acids long. Germline V gene lookup returns CDR1 MNHEY and CDR2 SMNVEV (reference sequence). With V trimmed by 7 bases and J by 13 bases, 5 bases remained unmatched. Here the CDR3 reads CASKTSGKEYF. CDR3 in DNA: TGTGCCAGCAAAACTAGCGGGAAGGAGTATTTT.

The gene calls are TRBV18 and TRBJ1-2, with 7 nucleotides matching TRBD1. Per the germline V gene, CDR1 is KGHSH and CDR2 is LQKENI. Trimming at V came to 3 bases and at J to 2 bases, leaving 3 bases not matched to a gene. There are 14 residues in the CDR3. CDR3 in amino acids: CASSPSGGNYGYTF. As DNA, the CDR3 is TGTGCCAGCTCACCTTCAGGGGGGAACTATGGCTACACCTTC.

This clone was counted a single time. This rearrangement joins TRBV9 to TRBJ2-3, with unresolved D. The CDR3 extends over 13 amino acids. V was clipped by 0 bases and J by 2 bases, with 4 bases between them. CDR1 and CDR2 (germline): SGDLS, YYNGEE. CDR3 nucleotide sequence: TGTGCCAGCAGCGTAGAGCCCACAGATACGCAGTATTTT. As protein: CASSVEPTDTQYF.

The sample holds one count of this clone. V usage is TRBV6-2 or TRBV6-3 and J usage is TRBJ2-7, with D possibly being TRBD1 (6 bases). CDR1 is MNHEY, CDR2 SVGEGT, per germline. Trimming shortened V by 7 bases and J by 5 bases, and 15 bases separated the two germline ends. The CDR3 has 13 amino acids. The CDR3 here is CASIPTGNHEQYF. In DNA, the CDR3 is TGTGCCAGCATCCCCACAGGGAACCACGAGCAGTACTTC.

The V call is TRBV13, the J call TRBJ1-6, with 7 nucleotides matching TRBD1. The germline V gene encodes CDR1 PRHDT and CDR2 FYEKMQ (reference sequence). CDR3 size: 14 residues. The V gene end was trimmed by 6 bases and the J gene end by 10 bases; junction bases not matched to a gene: 9. CDR3 sequence reads: CASRWATRGSPLHF. The DNA of the CDR3 is TGTGCCAGCAGATGGGCGACCAGGGGGTCACCCCTCCACTTT.

This clone has a single count. V and J are TRBV7-9 and TRBJ2-3; TRBD1 might be the D (5 bases). The CDR3 consists of 12 residues. Trimming took off 3 bases at V and 7 bases at J, with 8 bases between the two ends. Germline assignment: CDR1 SEHNR and CDR2 FQNEAQ (reference sequence). The CDR3 here is CASSFGAYTQYF. The DNA of the CDR3 is TGTGCCAGCAGCTTTGGGGCCTATACGCAGTATTTT.

The chain carries TRBV10-3 and TRBJ2-3; 8 positions match TRBD1. Germline CDR1 and CDR2: ENHRY and SYGVKD. The CDR3 sequence is 16 residues long. The junction had 12 bases not matched to a gene; V was cut back by 3 bases and J by 7 bases. The DNA of the CDR3 is TGTGCCATCAGTGACCCTGGGACAGGTCGGATGCATACGCAGTATTTT. This sequence encodes CAISDPGTGRMHTQYF.

The chain joins TRBV7-2 to TRBJ2-5, with a possible D match to TRBD1 (6 bases). V was pared by 1 base and J by 5 bases, with 11 bases between. Germline CDR1 reads SGHTA; CDR2 reads FQGNSA. The CDR3 is 14 residues long. The CDR3 region has the DNA TGTGCCAGCAGCTTAGGACTTAGGGGGGAGACCCAGTACTTC. Translated: CASSLGLRGETQYF. The full variable domain, completed using reference TRBV7-2 and TRBJ2-5, is GAGVSQSPSNKVTEKGKDVELRCDPISGHTALYWYRQSLGQGLEFLIYFQGNSAPDKSGLPSDRFSAERTGGSVSTLTIQRTQQEDSAVYLCASSLGLRGETQYFGPGTRLLVL.

The V call is TRBV6-2 or TRBV6-3, the J call TRBJ1-1, with unresolved D. The V and J ends lost 0 bases and 0 bases respectively, with 5 bases between them. CDR3 size: 14 residues. Germline-derived CDR1 and CDR2 are MNHEY and SVGEGT. This CDR3 is CASSYSRVNTEAFF. CDR3 DNA: TGTGCCAGCAGTTACTCTCGGGTGAACACTGAAGCTTTCTTT.

The chain links TRBV3-1 (or the pseudogene TRBV3-2) to TRBJ2-3, with TRBD2 identical over 7 bases. J gave up 4 bases and V 5 bases, and 9 bases lay outside the gene matches. The CDR3 is 15 residues long. Germline V lookup: CDR1 LGHDT, CDR2 YNNKEL (reference sequence). CDR3 residues: CASSKRPAGADTQYF. As DNA, the CDR3 is TGTGCCAGCAGCAAGAGACCCGCGGGGGCAGATACGCAGTATTTT.

In its sample, this clone was seen once. The V call is TRBV7-2, the J call TRBJ1-5; 8 bases line up with TRBD1. The CDR3 extends over 15 amino acids. Germline trimming cut 2 bases from V and 4 bases from J; bases unmatched to any gene: 4. Germline CDR1 reads SGHTA; CDR2 reads FQGNSA. CDR3 in amino acids: CASSLQGAWNQPQHF. CDR3 DNA: TGTGCCAGCAGCTTACAGGGGGCTTGGAATCAGCCCCAGCATTTT.

This clone was counted only a few times. This sequence joins TRBV27 and TRBJ1-2; D may be TRBD1 (5 bases). Trimming removed 0 bases from V and 4 bases from J, with 9 bases in between. This CDR3 contains 14 residues. The germline V gene encodes CDR1 MNHEY and CDR2 SMNVEV (reference sequence). CDR3 DNA sequence: TGTGCCAGCAGTTTATCGGAGGGGTTCTATGGCTACACCTTC. Encoded protein: CASSLSEGFYGYTF.

The J gene is TRBJ2-7, the V gene TRBV18; TRBD1 aligns across 9 bases. The junction had 9 bases not matched to a gene; V was cut back by 6 bases and J by 3 bases. The CDR3 sequence is 15 residues long. The germline V gene encodes CDR1 KGHSH and CDR2 LQKENI. Written as DNA, the CDR3 is TGTGCCAGCTCTCTCGGGACAGGGCCTATCTACGAGCAGTACTTC. Translating gives CASSLGTGPIYEQYF.

The V call is TRBV4-3, the J call TRBJ2-2; 7 nucleotides match TRBD2. The CDR3 is made up of 17 amino acids. The V gene's germline CDR1 is LGHNA and CDR2 YSLEER. Losses at the gene ends were 0 bases for V and 0 bases for J; bases not matched to a gene: 4. CDR3 DNA: TGCGCCAGCAGCCAAGATTTTGCGGGGGCGAACACCGGGGAGCTGTTTTTT. As protein: CASSQDFAGANTGELFF.

This chain links TRBV18 with TRBJ2-2, with D perhaps TRBD1 (6 bases). The CDR3 length is 15 residues. Germline assignment: CDR1 KGHSH and CDR2 LQKENI. The ends were cut back, 2 bases at V and 4 bases at J, with 11 bases in the middle. The chain's CDR3 is CASSPNRETTGELFF. DNA for the CDR3: TGTGCCAGCTCACCAAACAGGGAGACCACCGGGGAGCTGTTTTTT.

The chain joins TRBV3-1 (or the pseudogene TRBV3-2) to TRBJ2-3; D gene uncertain. Per the germline V gene, CDR1 is LGHDT and CDR2 is YNNKEL (reference sequence). This CDR3 contains 13 residues. Trimming removed 1 base at V and 3 bases at J, with 5 bases between. CDR3 bases: TGTGCCAGCAGCCAAGTGAGTACAGATACGCAGTATTTT. Amino acids: CASSQVSTDTQYF.

V is TRBV15 and J is TRBJ1-5, with D perhaps TRBD1 (6 bases). The germline V gene has CDR1 LNHNV and CDR2 YYDKDF (reference sequence). This CDR3 contains 14 residues. The V and J ends lost 1 base and 5 bases respectively, with 9 bases between them. CDR3 DNA: TGTGCCACCAGCAGAGTTACAGGGCATCAGCCCCAGCATTTT. This translates into CATSRVTGHQPQHF.

The chain uses TRBV15 and TRBJ1-2, with 7 positions matching TRBD1. Trimming cost V 0 bases and J 8 bases; bases outside gene matches: 6. Germline values: CDR1 LNHNV, CDR2 YYDKDF (reference sequence). The CDR3 is 14 amino acids. This CDR3 is CATSRDRDSGGYTF. As DNA, the CDR3 is TGTGCCACCAGCAGAGATCGGGACAGCGGCGGCTACACCTTC.

This clone came up once. The chain uses TRBV7-2 and TRBJ2-7; D remains unclear. Trimming left V 3 bases short and J 6 bases short, with 15 bases between. The CDR3 sequence is 14 residues long. The germline V gene has CDR1 SGHTA and CDR2 FQGNSA. The CDR3 protein is CASSFQVVMGEQYF. CDR3 nucleotide sequence: TGTGCCAGCAGCTTTCAGGTGGTTATGGGCGAGCAGTACTTC.

The V and J genes are TRBV5-1 and TRBJ2-3; D perhaps matches TRBD2 (6 bases). The CDR3 contains 16 residues. V lost 0 bases, J lost 1 base, and 12 bases lay in between. CDR1 SGHRS and CDR2 YFSETQ come from the germline V gene. The CDR3, as DNA: TGCGCCAGCAGCTTGGTGCCTAGCGATGGCACAGATACGCAGTATTTT. As protein: CASSLVPSDGTDTQYF. Variable domain in full (rest from reference TRBV5-1 and TRBJ2-3): KAGVTQTPRYLIKTRGQQVTLSCSPISGHRSVSWYQQTPGQGLQFLFEYFSETQRNKGNFPGRFSGRQFSNSRSEMNVSTLELGDSALYLCASSLVPSDGTDTQYFGPGTRLTVL.

This clone was recorded a few times. The J gene is TRBJ2-2, the V gene TRBV6-2 or TRBV6-3, with 11 bases matching TRBD1. This CDR3 is 16 amino acids long. Losses at the gene ends were 6 bases for V and 6 bases for J; bases not matched to a gene: 9. Looked up from germline, CDR1 is MNHEY and CDR2 is SVGEGT. The CDR3 nucleotides read TGTGCCAGCAGACCTTCCGGGACAGGGGGAGCCGGGGAGCTGTTTTTT. This encodes CASRPSGTGGAGELFF.